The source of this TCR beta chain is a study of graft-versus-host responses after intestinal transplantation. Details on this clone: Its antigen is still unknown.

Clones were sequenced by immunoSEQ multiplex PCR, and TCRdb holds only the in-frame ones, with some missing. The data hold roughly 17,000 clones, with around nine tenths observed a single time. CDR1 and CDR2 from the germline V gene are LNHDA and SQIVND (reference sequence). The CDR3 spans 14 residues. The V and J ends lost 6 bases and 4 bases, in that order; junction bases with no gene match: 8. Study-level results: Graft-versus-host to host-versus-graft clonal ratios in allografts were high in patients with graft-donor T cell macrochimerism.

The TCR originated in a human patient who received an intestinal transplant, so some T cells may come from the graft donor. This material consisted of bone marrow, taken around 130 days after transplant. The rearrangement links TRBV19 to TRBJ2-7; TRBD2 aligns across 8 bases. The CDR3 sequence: CASSIRGGLYEQYF. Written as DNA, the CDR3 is TGTGCCAGTAGCATCCGCGGGGGGCTATACGAGCAGTACTTC.